This T cell receptor beta chain was captured by sequencing in a study of synovial regulatory T cells in juvenile arthritis (dated by TCRdb to the mid-2010s). Background for the entire study: Of the sequenced patients, a few were therapy-naive, one was treated with methotrexate plus infliximab, about 6 were treated with methotrexate, and one lacked treatment information. Effector T cell subsets from the study cohort were also sequenced for comparisons, but the Treg dataset by itself includes only blood Treg cells and synovial fluid Treg cells. The TCR repertoire comparisons covered Treg and Teff subsets from some ten JIA patients with active disease. The study compared TCRbeta CDR3 repertoires of blood iaTreg cells, other blood Treg cells and synovial fluid Treg cells from matched patient samples.

The CDR3 numbers 13 residues from cysteine through phenylalanine. No DNA is listed. This clone is medium-sized (0.01 to 0.1%) by frequency; its count is not recorded. There is no known antigen for this receptor. iaTreg cells were HLA-DR+ Treg cells, more frequent in NO ID than ID patients at Tend; hypothesised to expand during inflammation. The donors for the TCR repertoire analysis were approximately 11 juvenile idiopathic arthritis patients with active disease who had not reached inactive disease, of whom 3 were polyarticular and 8 were oligoarticular. A median age of approximately 12 years (range about 2.4-25) and a median disease duration of about 7 years (range 0.2-19.1) were recorded for the TCR-sequenced patients. Samples for TCR repertoire analysis came from two centres in Italy. Peripheral blood mononuclear cells were isolated using a Histopaque-1077 density gradient and were cryopreserved in around 90% FCS with roughly 10% DMSO.

General study outcomes and caveats: Lower TCR diversity was observed in blood iaTreg cells than in other blood Treg cells, consistent with antigen-driven expansion. iaTreg TCR repertoires were found to be largely private across patients and to partially overlap with synovial Teff and blood CPL repertoires. Synovial Treg cells shared more CDR3 sequences with iaTreg cells than with other blood Treg cells; Chao-Jaccard similarity confirmed closer relation.

Library creation used the immunoSEQ multiplex PCR assay. TCRbeta CDR3 sequencing was carried out by Adaptive Biotechnologies. The published analysis was carried out like this. Repertoire similarity was assessed using the Chao-modified Jaccard index and the median clonotype overlap from 200 random subsamples at equal sample size. The similarity analyses were run on either productive nucleotide sequences or amino acid sequences translated in silico. Hierarchical clustering with single linkage and t-SNE based on Chao-modified Jaccard distances were applied for the comparison of repertoires. Repertoire diversity was assessed with the Renyi index over a range of alpha values after the sample sizes were normalised. Here the immuneACCESS table is served through TCRdb, limited to in-frame sequences with V and J called. Missing clones are a known gap in these copies; in checked studies unresolved V genes cover under half, and the rest lacks a known reason. V and J calls and clone size are given by that table; D and trimming were obtained from the DNA. For this sample, the table gives roughly 1,200 clones. About 5% of the sample comes from the top ten.

The sequenced sample consisted of Treg cells from blood. The sample's cell subset or site, from its label and the paper: HLA-DR+ inflammation-associated blood Treg cells. Rearrangement joined TRBV12-1 to TRBJ2-1. TRBV12-1 represents a pseudogene. This TCR was recovered from a donor aged 2-35 years with juvenile idiopathic arthritis. The CDR3 reads CASSFESYNEQFF.